The T cell receptor (beta chain) described here comes from a study of blood T cell repertoires in COVID-19. On the study more broadly: Acute and convalescent COVID-19 samples came from the United States, Italy and Spain. The cDNA or gDNA used as material had been derived from T cells, B-cell-depleted T cells, or PBMCs.

Clones were read by immunoSEQ multiplex PCR, and TCRdb kept only the in-frame ones, dropping some. The repertoire holds a few hundred thousand clones, with around 91% as singletons. Which cohort a participant joined came from the clinical history participants gave. The recovered donors of Cohort 3 showed two negative PCRs, clearance, or symptom resolution. Deletions cut 2 bases from V and 0 bases from J, with 11 bases between. In germline, CDR1 is SQVTM, CDR2 ANQGSEA. This CDR3 has 15 residues. The chain links TRBV29-1 to TRBJ1-3; possible D gene TRBD1, 5 bases. The TCR was taken from a young man who had recovered from COVID-19. The sample taken for sequencing was PBMCs or T cells enriched from blood (not recorded which). The CDR3 DNA reads TGCAGCGTTGAAATACAGGAACTCTCTGGAAACACCATATATTTT. As protein: CSVEIQELSGNTIYF.